These 2 T cell receptor beta chains came from one sample sequenced in a study of T cells in Graves' hyperthyroidism and ophthalmopathy. Researchers amplified the TCR beta CDR3 regions from RNA transcripts. HTBI primers were employed in a first-round RT-PCR of the TCR CDR3. MiXCR, applied by TCRdb to the multiplex PCR reads, yields one record per CDR3 protein. The sample yields more than 300,000 distinct CDR3 sequences, more than 11% seen once. The sequencing sample was made of blood. These receptors were obtained from a woman aged 55-70 years with Graves' hyperthyroidism.

This clonotype was found many times. The CDR3 nucleotides read TGCGCCAGCAGCTTGGATCTCGGAGACACCGGGGAGCTGTTTTTT. Protein sequence: CASSLDLGDTGELFF. V gene TRBV5-1 combines with J gene TRBJ2-2; D is undetermined. V gave up 0 bases and J gave up 3 bases, with 9 bases separating them. The germline gives CDR1 SGHRS, CDR2 YFSETQ. The CDR3 runs to 15 residues.

This clonotype has more than one count but fewer than ten. This chain connects TRBV10-1 to TRBJ1-1, with D possibly being TRBD1 (5 bases). Trimming took 1 base from V and 7 from J, leaving 10 bases between them. Germline CDR1 and CDR2: WNHNN and SYGVQD (reference sequence). The CDR3 contains 13 residues. The CDR3 spells CASSEFQGNEAFF. CDR3 in DNA: TGCGCCAGCAGTGAGTTCCAGGGCAATGAAGCTTTCTTT.